Given below is one T cell receptor beta chain in context. The sample originates from a study of blood T cell repertoires in COVID-19. Background on the study: Samples representing acute and convalescent COVID-19 were sourced from the United States, Italy and Spain. PBMCs, B-cell-depleted T cells, or T cells were the source of the cDNA or gDNA that made up the material.

Enrolment of Seattle patients took place during active infection, and they were followed longitudinally. TCRdb's copy holds only in-frame clones and misses some; the assay was immunoSEQ multiplex PCR. The table shows about 100,000 clones, with roughly 92% occurring only once. J was trimmed by 1 base and V by 4 bases; bases with no gene match: 6. There are 16 residues in the CDR3. CDR1 and CDR2 from the germline V gene are MNHNS and SASEGT. This chain links TRBV6-1 with TRBJ2-3; TRBD1 agrees at 9 bases. The sample comprised peripheral blood. The receptor comes from a woman aged 45-65 years with COVID-19, enrolled during active disease. The chain's CDR3 is CASSVRQGGGTDTQYF. The CDR3 nucleotides read TGTGCCAGCAGTGTGCGACAGGGGGGCGGCACAGATACGCAGTATTTT.